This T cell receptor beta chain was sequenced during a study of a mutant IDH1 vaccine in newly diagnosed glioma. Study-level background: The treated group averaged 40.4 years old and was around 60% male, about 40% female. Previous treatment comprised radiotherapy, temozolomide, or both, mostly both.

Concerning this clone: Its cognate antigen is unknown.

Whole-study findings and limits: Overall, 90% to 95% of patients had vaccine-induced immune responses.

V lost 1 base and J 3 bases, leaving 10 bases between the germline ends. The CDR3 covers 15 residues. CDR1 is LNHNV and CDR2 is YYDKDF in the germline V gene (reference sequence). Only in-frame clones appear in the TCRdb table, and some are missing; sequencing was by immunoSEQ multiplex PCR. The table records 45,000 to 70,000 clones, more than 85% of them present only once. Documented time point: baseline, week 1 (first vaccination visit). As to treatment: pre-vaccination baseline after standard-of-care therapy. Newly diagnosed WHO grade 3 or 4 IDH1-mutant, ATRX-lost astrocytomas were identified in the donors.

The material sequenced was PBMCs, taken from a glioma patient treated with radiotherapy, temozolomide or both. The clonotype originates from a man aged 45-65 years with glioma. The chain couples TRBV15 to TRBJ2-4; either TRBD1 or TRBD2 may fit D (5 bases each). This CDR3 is CATSRVGAGKNIQYF. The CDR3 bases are TGTGCCACCAGCAGAGTTGGGGCGGGCAAAAACATTCAGTACTTC.